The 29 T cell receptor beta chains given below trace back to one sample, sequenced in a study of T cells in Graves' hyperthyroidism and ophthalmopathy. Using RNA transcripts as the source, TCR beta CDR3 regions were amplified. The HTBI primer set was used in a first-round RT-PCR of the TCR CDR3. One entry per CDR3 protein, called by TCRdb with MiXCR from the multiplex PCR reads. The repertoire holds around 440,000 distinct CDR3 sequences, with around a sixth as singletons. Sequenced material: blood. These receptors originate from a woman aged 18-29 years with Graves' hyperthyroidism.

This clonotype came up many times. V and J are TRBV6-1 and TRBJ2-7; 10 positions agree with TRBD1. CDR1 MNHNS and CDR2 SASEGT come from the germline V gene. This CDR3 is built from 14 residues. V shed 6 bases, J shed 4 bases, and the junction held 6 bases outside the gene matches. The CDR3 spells CASRFGTGVYEQYF. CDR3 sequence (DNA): TGTGCCAGCAGGTTCGGGACAGGGGTATACGAGCAGTACTTC.

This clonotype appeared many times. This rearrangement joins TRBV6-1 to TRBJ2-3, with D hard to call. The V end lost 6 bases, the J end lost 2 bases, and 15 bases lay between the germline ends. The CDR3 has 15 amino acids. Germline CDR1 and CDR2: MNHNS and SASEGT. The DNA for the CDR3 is TGTGCCAGCAGCTCCTCAGTGACGCACACAGATACGCAGTATTTT. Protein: CASSSSVTHTDTQYF.

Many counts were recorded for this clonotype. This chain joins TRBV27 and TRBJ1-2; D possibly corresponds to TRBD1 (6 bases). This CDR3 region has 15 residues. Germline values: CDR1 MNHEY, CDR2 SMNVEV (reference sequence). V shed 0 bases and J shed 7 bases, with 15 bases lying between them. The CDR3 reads CASSLSPSGVGGYTF. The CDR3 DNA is TGTGCCAGCAGTTTATCCCCCTCAGGGGTTGGTGGCTACACCTTC.

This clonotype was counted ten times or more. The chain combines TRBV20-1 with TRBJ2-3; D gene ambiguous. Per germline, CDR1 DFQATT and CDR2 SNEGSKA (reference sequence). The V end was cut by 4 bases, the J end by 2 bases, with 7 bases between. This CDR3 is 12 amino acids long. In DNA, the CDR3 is TGCAGTGCTATACCCCCCACAGATACGCAGTATTTT. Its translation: CSAIPPTDTQYF.

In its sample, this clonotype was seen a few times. Here the CDR3 reads CASSLASAVPPYNEQFF. Here the CDR3 DNA reads TGCGCCAGCAGCTTGGCCTCAGCGGTACCTCCCTACAATGAGCAGTTCTTC. The chain uses TRBV5-1 and TRBJ2-1; TRBD2 might be the D (5 bases). CDR1 and CDR2 from the germline V gene are SGHRS and YFSETQ. This CDR3 spans 17 amino acids. V lost 0 bases, J lost 2 bases, and 15 bases lay in between.

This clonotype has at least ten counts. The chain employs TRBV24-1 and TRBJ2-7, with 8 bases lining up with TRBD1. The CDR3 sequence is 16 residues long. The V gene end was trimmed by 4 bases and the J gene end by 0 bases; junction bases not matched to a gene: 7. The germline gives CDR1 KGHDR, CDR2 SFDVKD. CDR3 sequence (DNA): TGTGCCACCAGTGACTCCGGACAGGGAGGCTCCTACGAGCAGTACTTC. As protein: CATSDSGQGGSYEQYF.

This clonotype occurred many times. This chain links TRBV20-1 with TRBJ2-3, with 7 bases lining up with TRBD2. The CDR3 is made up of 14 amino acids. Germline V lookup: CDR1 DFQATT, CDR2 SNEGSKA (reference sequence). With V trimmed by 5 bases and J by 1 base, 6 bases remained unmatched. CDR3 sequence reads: CSAYPTSGTDTQYF. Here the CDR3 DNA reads TGCAGTGCTTACCCAACTAGCGGCACAGATACGCAGTATTTT.

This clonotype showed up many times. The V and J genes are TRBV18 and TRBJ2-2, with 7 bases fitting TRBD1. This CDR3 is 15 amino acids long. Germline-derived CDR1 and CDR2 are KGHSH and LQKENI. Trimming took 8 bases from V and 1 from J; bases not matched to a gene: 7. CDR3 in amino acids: CASAKDRMNTGELFF. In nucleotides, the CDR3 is TGTGCCAGCGCGAAGGACAGGATGAACACCGGGGAGCTGTTTTTT.

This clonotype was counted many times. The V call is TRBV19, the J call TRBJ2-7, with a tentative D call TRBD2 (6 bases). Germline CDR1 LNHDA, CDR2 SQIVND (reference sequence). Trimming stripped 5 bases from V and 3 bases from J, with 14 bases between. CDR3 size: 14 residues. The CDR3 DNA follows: TGTGCCAGTAGTCCGGGACTCGGAGGCTACGAGCAGTACTTC. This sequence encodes CASSPGLGGYEQYF.

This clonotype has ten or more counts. CDR3 in amino acids: CASSVSGGTDTQYF. CDR3 DNA sequence: TGTGCCAGCAGCGTTAGCGGGGGGACAGATACGCAGTATTTT. The chain recombines TRBV9 with TRBJ2-3, with TRBD2 matching 10 bases. This CDR3 has 14 residues. Germline lookup yields CDR1 SGDLS and CDR2 YYNGEE. The V gene end was trimmed by 2 bases and the J gene end by 3 bases; junction bases not matched to a gene: 0. Combining the CDR3 with reference TRBV9 and TRBJ2-3 gives the whole variable domain DSGVTQTPKHLITATGQRVTLRCSPRSGDLSVYWYQQSLDQGLQFLIQYYNGEERAKGNILERFSAQQFPDLHSELNLSSLELGDSALYFCASSVSGGTDTQYFGPGTRLTVL.

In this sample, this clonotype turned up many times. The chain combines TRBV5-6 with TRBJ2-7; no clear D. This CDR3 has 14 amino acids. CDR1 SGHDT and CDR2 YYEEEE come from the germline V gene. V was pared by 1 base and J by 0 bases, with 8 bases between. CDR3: CASSLLDGSYEQYF. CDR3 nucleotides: TGTGCCAGCAGCTTGTTGGACGGCTCCTACGAGCAGTACTTC.

The CDR3 sequence: CASSLLGTSGGRTDTQYF. The CDR3 DNA sequence: TGTGCCAGCAGTCTCCTCGGGACTAGCGGGGGCCGCACAGATACGCAGTATTTT. The chain uses TRBV6-2 or TRBV6-3 and TRBJ2-3, with TRBD2 matching 14 bases. V shed 5 bases, J shed 1 base, and the junction held 8 bases outside the gene matches. CDR1 and CDR2 from the germline V gene are MNHEY and SVGEGT. The CDR3 is 18 amino acids.

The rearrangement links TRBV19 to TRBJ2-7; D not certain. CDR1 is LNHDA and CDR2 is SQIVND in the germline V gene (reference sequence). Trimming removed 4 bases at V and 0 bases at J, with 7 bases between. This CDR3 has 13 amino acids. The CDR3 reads CASSTSPSYEQYF. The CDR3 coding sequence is TGTGCCAGTAGTACCAGCCCCTCCTACGAGCAGTACTTC.

The DNA of the CDR3 is TGTGCCAGCAGCTTGAGGGACGGTACTAATGAGCAGTTCTTC. Translating it yields CASSLRDGTNEQFF. The V call is TRBV11-3, the J call TRBJ2-1; D may be TRBD1 or TRBD2 (5 bases each). This CDR3 is 14 amino acids long. Looked up from germline, CDR1 is SGHNT and CDR2 is YENEEA. Trimming took off 3 bases at V and 7 bases at J, with 13 bases between the two ends.

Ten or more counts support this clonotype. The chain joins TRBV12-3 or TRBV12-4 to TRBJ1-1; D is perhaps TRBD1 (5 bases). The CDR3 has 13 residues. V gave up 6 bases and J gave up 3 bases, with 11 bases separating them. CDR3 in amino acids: CASRAQGDTEAFF. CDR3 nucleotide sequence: TGTGCCAGCAGGGCCCAGGGAGACACTGAAGCTTTCTTT.

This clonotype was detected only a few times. The CDR3 DNA follows: TGTGCCAGCAGACGGGAGGATACGCAGTATTTT. It translates to CASRREDTQYF. V is TRBV28 and J is TRBJ2-3; D perhaps matches TRBD2 (6 bases). V shed 6 bases and J shed 6 bases, with 7 bases lying between them. Looked up from germline, CDR1 is MDHEN and CDR2 is SYDVKM. The length of the CDR3 is 11 residues.

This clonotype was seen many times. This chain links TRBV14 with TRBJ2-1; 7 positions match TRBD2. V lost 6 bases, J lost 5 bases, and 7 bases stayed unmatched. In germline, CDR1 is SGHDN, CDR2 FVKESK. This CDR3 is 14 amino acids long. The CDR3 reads CASRSGGINNEQFF. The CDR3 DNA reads TGTGCCAGCAGGTCCGGGGGGATCAACAATGAGCAGTTCTTC.

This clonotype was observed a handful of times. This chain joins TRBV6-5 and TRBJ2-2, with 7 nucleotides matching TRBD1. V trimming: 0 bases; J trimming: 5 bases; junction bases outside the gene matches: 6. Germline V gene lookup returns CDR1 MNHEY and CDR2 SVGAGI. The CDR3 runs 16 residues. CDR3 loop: CASSYSGTDTTGELFF. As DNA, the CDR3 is TGTGCCAGCAGTTACTCCGGGACAGACACGACCGGGGAGCTGTTTTTT.

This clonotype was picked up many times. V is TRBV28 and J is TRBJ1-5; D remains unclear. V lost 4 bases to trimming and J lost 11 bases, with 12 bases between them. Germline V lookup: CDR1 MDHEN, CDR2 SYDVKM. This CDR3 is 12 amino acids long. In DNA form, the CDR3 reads TGTGCCAGCAGTTCGCCCCTATTGACCCAGCATTTT. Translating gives CASSSPLLTQHF.

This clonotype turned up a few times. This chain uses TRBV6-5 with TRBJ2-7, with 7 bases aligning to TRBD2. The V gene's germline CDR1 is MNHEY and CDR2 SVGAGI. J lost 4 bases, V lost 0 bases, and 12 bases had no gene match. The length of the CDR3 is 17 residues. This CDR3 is CASSYSHKRTSLYEQYF. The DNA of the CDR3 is TGTGCCAGCAGTTACTCCCATAAGAGGACTAGTTTATACGAGCAGTACTTC.

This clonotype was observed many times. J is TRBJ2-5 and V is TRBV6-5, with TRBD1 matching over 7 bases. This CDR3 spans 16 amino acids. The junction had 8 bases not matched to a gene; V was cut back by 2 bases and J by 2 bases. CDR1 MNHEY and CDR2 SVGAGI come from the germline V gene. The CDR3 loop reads CASSYGGQLGQETQYF. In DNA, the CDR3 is TGTGCCAGCAGTTACGGGGGACAGTTGGGGCAAGAGACCCAGTACTTC.

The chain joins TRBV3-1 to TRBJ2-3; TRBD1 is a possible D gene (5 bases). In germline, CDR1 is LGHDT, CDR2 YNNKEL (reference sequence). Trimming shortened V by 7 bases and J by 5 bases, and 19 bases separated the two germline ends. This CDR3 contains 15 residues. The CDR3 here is CASTSWQGGGDTQYF. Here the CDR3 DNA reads TGTGCCAGCACTAGTTGGCAGGGCGGTGGAGATACGCAGTATTTT.

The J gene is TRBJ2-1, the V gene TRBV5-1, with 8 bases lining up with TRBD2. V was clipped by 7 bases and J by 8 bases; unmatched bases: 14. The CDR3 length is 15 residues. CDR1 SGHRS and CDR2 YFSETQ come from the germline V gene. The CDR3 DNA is TGCGCCAGCTTCCCCGCGAGCGGGAGAGGGGATGAGCAGTTCTTC. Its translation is CASFPASGRGDEQFF.

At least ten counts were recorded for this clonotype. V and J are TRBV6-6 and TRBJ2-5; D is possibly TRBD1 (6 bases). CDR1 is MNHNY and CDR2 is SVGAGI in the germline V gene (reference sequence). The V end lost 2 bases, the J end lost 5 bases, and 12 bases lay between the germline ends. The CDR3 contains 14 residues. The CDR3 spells CASSYQQGGETQYF. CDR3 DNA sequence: TGTGCCAGCAGTTACCAACAGGGTGGGGAGACCCAGTACTTC.

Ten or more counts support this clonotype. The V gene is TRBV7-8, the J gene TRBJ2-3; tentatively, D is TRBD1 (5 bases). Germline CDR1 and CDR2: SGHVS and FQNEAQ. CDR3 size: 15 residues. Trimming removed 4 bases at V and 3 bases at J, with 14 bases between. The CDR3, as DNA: TGTGCCAGCAGCTCCCGACAGTCCCCGACAGATACGCAGTATTTT. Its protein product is CASSSRQSPTDTQYF. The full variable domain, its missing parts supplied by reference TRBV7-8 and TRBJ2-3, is GAGVSQSPRYKVAKRGQDVALRCDPISGHVSLFWYQQALGQGPEFLTYFQNEAQLDKSGLPSDRFFAERPEGSVSTLKIQRTQQEDSAVYLCASSSRQSPTDTQYFGPGTRLTVL.

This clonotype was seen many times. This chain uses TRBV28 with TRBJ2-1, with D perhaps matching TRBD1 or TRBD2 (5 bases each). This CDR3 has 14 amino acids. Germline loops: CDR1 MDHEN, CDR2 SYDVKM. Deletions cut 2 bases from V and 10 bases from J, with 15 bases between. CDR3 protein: CASSLGGRVYEQFF. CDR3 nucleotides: TGTGCCAGCAGTTTAGGGGGACGGGTTTACGAGCAGTTCTTC.

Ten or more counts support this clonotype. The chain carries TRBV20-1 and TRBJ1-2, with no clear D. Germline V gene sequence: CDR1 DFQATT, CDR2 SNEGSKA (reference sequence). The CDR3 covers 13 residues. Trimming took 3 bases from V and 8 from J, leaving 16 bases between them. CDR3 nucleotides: TGCAGTGCTAGTCCCACCCTCTGGGGAGGCTACACCTTC. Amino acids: CSASPTLWGGYTF.

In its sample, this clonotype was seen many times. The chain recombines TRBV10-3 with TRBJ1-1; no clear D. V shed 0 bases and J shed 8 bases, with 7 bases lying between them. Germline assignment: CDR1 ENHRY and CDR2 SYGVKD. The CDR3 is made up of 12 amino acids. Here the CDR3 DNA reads TGTGCCATCAGTGAGTCGCCGGGCGAAGCTTTCTTT. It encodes CAISESPGEAFF.

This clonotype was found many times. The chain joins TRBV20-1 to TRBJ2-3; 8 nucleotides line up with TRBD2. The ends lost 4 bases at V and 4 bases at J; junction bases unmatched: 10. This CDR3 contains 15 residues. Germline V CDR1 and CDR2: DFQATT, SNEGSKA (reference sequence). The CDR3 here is CSANSAGGAADTQYF. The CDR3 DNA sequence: TGCAGTGCTAATTCGGCGGGAGGTGCGGCAGATACGCAGTATTTT.